The sequence of this T cell receptor (beta chain) was determined in a study of cytomegalovirus exposure and HLA in healthy donors. Study overall: Unique TCRs from HLA-typed donors, approximately 80 million of them, were held in an early data release. General study results and limits: Among TCR beta chains, those listed as cytomegalovirus-associated numbered 164. Accurate prediction of most subjects' HLA-A and HLA-B alleles from TCR beta sequences was reported.

The CDR3 is 14 amino acids. Trimming took 3 bases from V and 0 from J; bases not matched to a gene: 1. Germline V CDR1 and CDR2: MGHDK, SYGVNS. The study ran its PCR with 60 Vbeta and 13 Jbeta primers. Libraries were prepared by immunoSEQ multiplex PCR; TCRdb keeps only in-frame clonotypes and omits some of them. The table lists more than 95,000 clones, about 71% of them singletons, with around 3.5% in the top ten. This clone has more than one count but fewer than ten. Its matching antigen is unknown. The chain joins TRBV25-1 to TRBJ2-7; 8 positions agree with TRBD1. This clonotype was obtained from a woman in her forties or fifties in good health and CMV-seronegative. Sequencing was performed on PBMCs. CDR3 in DNA: TGTGCCAGCAGTGACGGGACAGGCTCCTACGAGCAGTACTTC. Protein product: CASSDGTGSYEQYF.